This entry features one TCR beta chain sequence. The entry originates in a study of T cell changes during pregnancy in multiple sclerosis. Only in-frame clones appear in the TCRdb table, and some are missing; sequencing was by immunoSEQ multiplex PCR. The repertoire consists of over 90,000 clones, with approximately 90% occurring once and the leading ten covering 0.85% to 0.95%. The V end lost 5 bases, the J end lost 9 bases, and 14 bases lay between the germline ends. The CDR3 totals 13 residues. Germline loops: CDR1 SGHTA, CDR2 FQGTGA. The receptor comes from a female donor with multiple sclerosis, enrolled in a pregnancy study. The V call is TRBV7-3, the J call TRBJ2-1; D is possibly TRBD1 (5 bases). This specimen consisted of peripheral blood, obtained before pregnancy. The CDR3 DNA follows: TGTGCCAGCAGCCGACAGTTCGGCCCTGAGCAGTTCTTC. Its translation: CASSRQFGPEQFF.